This T cell receptor (beta chain) emerged from a study of PD-1 blockade in classical Hodgkin lymphoma. The repertoire was sequenced with immunoSEQ multiplex PCR; TCRdb's copy has only in-frame clones and lacks some. The sample shows 85,000 to 90,000 clones, around nine tenths of them seen only once. As to this clone: Its antigen remains unknown.

The germline V gene encodes CDR1 SGHNT and CDR2 YYREEE (reference sequence). V lost 4 bases and J lost 3; bases outside the gene matches: 9. The CDR3 loop spans 16 amino acids. Whole-study results and caveats: Complete responders entered with baseline diversity on par with newly diagnosed patients, the results showed.

Regarding time point: cycle 4 day 1 (C4D1), after more than 5 weeks of nivolumab. There was relapse after autologous stem cell transplantation in every patient, and there was variation in brentuximab vedotin exposure. The source material was peripheral blood mononuclear cells (PBMCs), sampled before the fourth cycle of nivolumab. The sequence derives from a human donor with classical Hodgkin lymphoma. The genes are TRBV5-4 and TRBJ2-1; 8 bases fit TRBD1. The chain's CDR3 is CASSGSAGGVYNEQFF. The CDR3 DNA sequence: TGTGCCAGCAGCGGAAGTGCAGGGGGCGTCTACAATGAGCAGTTCTTC.